This entry features one T cell receptor beta chain sequence. Its specificity is unknown. Sorted-subset replicate PCR reactions contained roughly 210 ng DNA, corresponding to some 28,000 T cell genomes. Sequenced by immunoSEQ multiplex PCR; TCRdb stores in-frame clones only, minus some. The sample carries roughly 2.4 million clones, 90% to 96% recorded once. The sample is drawn from a study of shared clonotypes between healthy human individuals. Study findings and constraints: Clonotypes that were shared across a few donors made up around 5% of naive CD4 clonotypes.

It was into CD45RA+ naive and CD45RA-negative memory subsets that the CD4+ cells were split. Trimming pared 5 bases from V and 0 bases from J, leaving 5 bases between. From germline, CDR1 is KGHSH and CDR2 LQKENI. The CDR3 contains 12 residues. This clonotype originated in a man aged 18 to 30 in good health. The specimen was naive CD4+ T cells sorted from blood. Subset specified: CD45RA+ positively selected. The chain recombines TRBV18 with TRBJ2-7; the D is unclear. CDR3 region: CASSSASYEQYF. The CDR3 DNA sequence: TGTGCCAGCTCATCTGCCTCCTACGAGCAGTACTTC.